Listed below are T cell receptor beta chains from one sample, sequenced in a study of T cell repertoires in cytomegalovirus infection. TCRdb analysed the reads with MiXCR anew, one entry per CDR3 protein. Of fewer than 350,000 distinct CDR3 sequences in the sample, almost 30% were seen once. For these TCRs, the target antigens are not known. The specimen was cultured PBMCs, collected from culture after CMV antigen stimulation. The origin of the receptors is a human donor in good health (CMV status not recorded). Some clones in this sample may be carry-over from other donors' samples. Both conserved end residues are part of each CDR3. The D gene is left open where the match is weak. Size tells how often a clone was seen (once, few, many) or the class of an expanded clone, and some rows leave it out.

d_call	clone_size	v_call	j_call	cdr3_nt	cdr3_aa
TRBD2	few	TRBV10-2	TRBJ2-1	TGCGCCAGCACCTTGACAGCCGCGGGAGTGAATGAGCAGTTCTTC	CASTLTAAGVNEQFF
.	.	TRBV6-1	TRBJ2-7	TGTGCCAGCAGCCCCTCTCTCGGCCGCTCCTACGAGCAGTACTTC	CASSPSLGRSYEQYF
TRBD2	.	TRBV5-5	TRBJ2-7	TGTGCCAGCAGCTTGGAGAGGGTAGCGGGAGCTAAGGACTTC	CASSLERVAGAKDF
.	few	TRBV11-3	TRBJ1-2	TGTGCCAGCAGCCGGCGAGCCTGGGGGACCACTAACTATGGCTACACCTTC	CASSRRAWGTTNYGYTF
.	few	TRBV20-1	TRBJ1-2	TGCAGTGCTACGCGGGACACAGCCTTGAATGGCTACACCTTC	CSATRDTALNGYTF
.	.	TRBV18	TRBJ1-1	TGTGCCAGCTCACCACCGATCCGCCTCAGCGGGGCAGAGAACACTGAAGCTTTCTTT	CASSPPIRLSGAENTEAFF
TRBD1	.	TRBV5-6	TRBJ1-5	TGTGCCAGCAGCTCGACAGGGCGAGGGATAGGCAATCAGCCCCAGCATTTT	CASSSTGRGIGNQPQHF
.	.	TRBV6-1	TRBJ2-7	TGTGCCAGCAGTCTATCAGGGGTTGGCTACGAGCAGTACTTC	CASSLSGVGYEQYF
.	.	TRBV6-2/TRBV6-3	TRBJ1-5	TGTGCCAGCAGTTACTTAGGTAGCAATCAGCCCCAGCATTTT	CASSYLGSNQPQHF
.	.	TRBV30	TRBJ1-6	TGTGCCTGGAGAGGGCGCGGGAATTCACCCCTCCACTTT	CAWRGRGNSPLHF
TRBD2	few	TRBV29-1	TRBJ2-7	TGCAGCGTTGAAACCGGCTGGCGGGAGGCCTCGAAACCACCCTACGAGCAGTACTTC	CSVETGWREASKPPYEQYF
.	few	TRBV12-3/TRBV12-4	TRBJ2-3	TGTGCCAGCAGTTTCTCCCTGGGGATGTCTAGCACAGATACGCAGTATTTT	CASSFSLGMSSTDTQYF
TRBD1	.	TRBV7-3	TRBJ1-1	TGTGCCAGCAGCCCCCAAGGGGGCACGGGCACTGAAGCTTTCTTT	CASSPQGGTGTEAFF
TRBD2	few	TRBV11-2	TRBJ2-3	TGTGCCAGCAGCACTTGGACTAGCGGGGGCCCCTCAAGGGATACGCAGTATTTT	CASSTWTSGGPSRDTQYF
.	.	TRBV4-1	TRBJ1-2	TGCGCCAGCAGCCAAGATTTGGTCAGCAGGGAGGGCTATGGCTACACCTTC	CASSQDLVSREGYGYTF
.	few	TRBV6-2/TRBV6-3	TRBJ1-5	TGTGCCAGCAGTTACTCGATGTCCGGGCAGCCCCAGCATTTT	CASSYSMSGQPQHF
.	.	TRBV28	TRBJ1-2	TGTGCCAGCAGTTCCGGGACTCAATATGGCTACACCTTC	CASSSGTQYGYTF
TRBD2	.	TRBV10-3	TRBJ2-2	TGTGCCATCACCGGGACTAGCGGGGGACCGAACACCGGGGAGCTGTTTTTT	CAITGTSGGPNTGELFF
.	.	TRBV6-1	TRBJ2-7	TGTGCCAGCAGTACGGGACCCGGACTGGGCGAGCAGTACTTC	CASSTGPGLGEQYF
.	.	TRBV19	TRBJ2-6	TGTGCCAGTAGTATAGCCTTGACATCGAGCTCTGGGGCCAACGTCCTGACTTTC	CASSIALTSSSGANVLTF
TRBD1	.	TRBV10-3	TRBJ1-2	TGTGCCATCAGTGAGGACCGGGACAGCTATGGCTACACCTTC	CAISEDRDSYGYTF
.	many	TRBV28	TRBJ1-4	TGTGCCACCTACCCAGGGGCTACTAATGAAAAACTGTTTTTT	CATYPGATNEKLFF
.	few	TRBV15	TRBJ1-4	TGTGCCACCAGCAGAGTTCCAGGGAGCCCTGAAAAACTGTTTTTT	CATSRVPGSPEKLFF
.	few	TRBV5-6	TRBJ2-1	TGTGCCAGCAGCTTGTGGATCTCAGGGGCAGGCAATGAGCAGTTCTTC	CASSLWISGAGNEQFF
TRBD2	.	TRBV5-8	TRBJ2-1	TGTGCCAGCAGCTTGGTGGGTAGCGGGGGGCTCCTAAACAATGAGCAGTTCTTC	CASSLVGSGGLLNNEQFF
TRBD1	.	TRBV7-9	TRBJ1-2	TGTGCCAGCAGCTCGAGCCCGGACAGGGTAAACTATGGCTACACCTTC	CASSSSPDRVNYGYTF
.	.	TRBV18	TRBJ2-7	TGTGCCAGCTCGCCCGACAGAGCCTACGAGCAGTACTTC	CASSPDRAYEQYF
.	.	TRBV7-3	TRBJ2-7	TGTGCCAGCAGGAGGGACGGCTACGAGCAGTACTTC	CASRRDGYEQYF
TRBD2	.	TRBV7-2	TRBJ2-1	TGTGCCAGCAGCCGGACTAGCGGCCTTTACAATGAGCAGTTCTTC	CASSRTSGLYNEQFF
TRBD1	.	TRBV28	TRBJ2-7	TGTGCCAGCAGTCGCGGGACAGGGCCAGACGAGCAGTACTTC	CASSRGTGPDEQYF
.	.	TRBV28	TRBJ1-5	TGTGCCAGCAGCCGAGGCGGGGGGGAATGGAGCAATCAGCCCCAGCATTTT	CASSRGGGEWSNQPQHF